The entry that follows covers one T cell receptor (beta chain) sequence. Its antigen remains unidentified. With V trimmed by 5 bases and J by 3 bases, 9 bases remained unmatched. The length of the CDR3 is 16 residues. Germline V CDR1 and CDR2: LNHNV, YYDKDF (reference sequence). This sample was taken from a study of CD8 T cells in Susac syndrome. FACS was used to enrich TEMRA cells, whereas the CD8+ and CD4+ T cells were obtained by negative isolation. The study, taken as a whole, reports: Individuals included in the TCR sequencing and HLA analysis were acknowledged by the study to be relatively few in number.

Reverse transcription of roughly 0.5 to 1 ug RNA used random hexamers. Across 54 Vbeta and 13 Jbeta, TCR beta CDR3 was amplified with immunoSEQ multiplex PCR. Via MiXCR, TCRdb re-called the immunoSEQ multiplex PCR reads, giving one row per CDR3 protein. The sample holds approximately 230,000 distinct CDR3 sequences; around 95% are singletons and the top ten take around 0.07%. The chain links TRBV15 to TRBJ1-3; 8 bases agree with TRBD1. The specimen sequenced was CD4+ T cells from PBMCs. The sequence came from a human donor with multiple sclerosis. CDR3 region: CATSGGRGLGGNTIYF. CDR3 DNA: TGTGCCACCAGCGGCGGCAGGGGGCTAGGTGGAAACACCATATATTTT.